This T cell receptor (beta chain) was identified in a study of T cell changes during pregnancy in multiple sclerosis. Trimming removed 7 bases from V and 7 bases from J, with 24 bases in between. The length of the CDR3 is 16 residues. Germline CDR1 MNHEY, CDR2 SMNVEV (reference sequence). Sequencing was performed with immunoSEQ multiplex PCR; in TCRdb, only in-frame clones are kept and a portion is missing. This sample yields tens of thousands of clones, of which 92% are seen a single time; less than 2.5% belongs to the top ten. This clone showed up just once. This TCR derives from a female donor with multiple sclerosis, enrolled in a pregnancy study. The rearrangement joins TRBV27 to TRBJ2-3; the D gene is possibly TRBD2 (6 bases). This specimen was peripheral blood, taken in the first trimester of pregnancy. The DNA for the CDR3 is TGTGCCAGCACCTACAGCGCGGAGCGGGTGACTAATACGCAGTATTTT. Translating gives CASTYSAERVTNTQYF.